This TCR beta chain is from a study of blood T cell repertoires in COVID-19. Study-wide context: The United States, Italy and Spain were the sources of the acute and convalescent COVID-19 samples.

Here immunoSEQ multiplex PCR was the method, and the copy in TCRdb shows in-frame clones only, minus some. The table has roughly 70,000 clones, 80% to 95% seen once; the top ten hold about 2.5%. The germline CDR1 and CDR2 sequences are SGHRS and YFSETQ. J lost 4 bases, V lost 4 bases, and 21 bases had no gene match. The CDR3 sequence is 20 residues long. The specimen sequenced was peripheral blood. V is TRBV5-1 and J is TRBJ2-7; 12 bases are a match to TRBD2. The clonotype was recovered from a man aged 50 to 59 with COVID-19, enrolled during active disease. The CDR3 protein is CASSTGLAGNNPASSYEQYF. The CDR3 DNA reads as TGCGCCAGCAGCACCGGACTAGCGGGGAACAACCCCGCCTCTTCTTACGAGCAGTACTTC.